This TCR beta chain was found in a study of blood T cell repertoires in COVID-19. As regards this clone: Other nucleotide sequences in the sample specify the same CDR3.

The authors' processing: Reference gene primer amplification yielded estimated nucleated cell counts. Using immunoSEQ multiplex PCR, the repertoire was profiled, and TCRdb retains in-frame clones only, with some absent. The V and J calls and clone size come from that table; D and trimming were worked out from the DNA. The sample records about 200,000 clones, almost 90% being singletons. The CDR3 extends over 13 amino acids. Between the trimmed V and J ends, which lost 6 bases and 2 bases, there was a span of 11 bases. J is TRBJ2-7 and V is TRBV12-3 or TRBV12-4; TRBD1 is a possible D gene (6 bases). The sample comprised peripheral blood. This sequence was found in a man in his late teens or twenties with active or convalescent COVID-19. The CDR3 protein is CASSPGTTYEQYF. The CDR3 region has the DNA TGTGCCAGCAGCCCAGGGACAACCTACGAGCAGTACTTC.